One T cell receptor (beta chain) is described in this entry. Its antigen is currently unknown. V shed 6 bases, J shed 3 bases, and the junction held 6 bases outside the gene matches. Germline-derived CDR1 and CDR2 are MNHEY and SVGAGI. The CDR3 covers 15 residues. Patients had blood sampled at baseline and again on cycle 4 day 1 and cycle 7 day 1. The table came from immunoSEQ multiplex PCR; TCRdb's copy has only in-frame clones and leaves some out. The sample yields 35,000 to 50,000 clones, approximately 83% seen once. This sample was included in a study of OX40 agonist ivuxolimab in advanced cancers. Study context: While on treatment, patients had intravenous ivuxolimab at 0.01 to 10 mg/kg every 2 weeks. Study observations and caveats: The authors also found low normalized T-cell clonal expansion in some nonresponders.

The origin of this receptor is an adult with an advanced solid tumor such as melanoma, head and neck, liver or kidney cancer. The material was CD4+ or CD8+ T cells sorted from blood, obtained in a trial of the OX40 agonist ivuxolimab. The chain carries TRBV6-5 and TRBJ2-7; 12 bases match TRBD2. CDR3 DNA: TGTGCCAGCAGCCCCGGACTAGCGGGATACTACGAGCAGTACTTC. It codes for CASSPGLAGYYEQYF.